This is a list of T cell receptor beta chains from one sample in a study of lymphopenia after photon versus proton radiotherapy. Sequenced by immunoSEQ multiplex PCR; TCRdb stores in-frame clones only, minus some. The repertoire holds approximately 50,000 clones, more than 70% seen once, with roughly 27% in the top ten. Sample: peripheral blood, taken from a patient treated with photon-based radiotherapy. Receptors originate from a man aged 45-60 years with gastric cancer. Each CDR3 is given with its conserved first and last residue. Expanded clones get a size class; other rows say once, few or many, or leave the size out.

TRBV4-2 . CASSQTGTSGRGDTQYF
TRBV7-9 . CASLAPRQPQHF
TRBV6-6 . CASSRATGITYEQYF
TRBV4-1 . CASSQDLAGGPRGANVLTF
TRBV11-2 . CASSYDRVRDYEQYF
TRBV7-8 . CASSFQTGNTEAFF
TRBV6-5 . CASRAVGQPQHF
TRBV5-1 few CASGQDRNNEQFF
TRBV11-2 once CASSGAGLAGPSTDTQYF
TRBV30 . CAWSVRWTTENTEAFF
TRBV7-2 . CASSLGLGLASSSKTQYF
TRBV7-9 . CASSLQEAGYEQFF
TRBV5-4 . CASSQDVGSAGNTIYF
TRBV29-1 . CSVLGSSYNEQFF
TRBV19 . CASSTPGTGAQPQHF